What follows describes a single T cell receptor (beta chain). Its antigen is unknown. The data derive from a study of T cells after yellow fever vaccination. Findings and limits, study-wide: Researchers cautioned that FACS-sorted repertoires could harbor abundant clonotypes contaminating from the bulk population.

The CDR3 extends over 12 amino acids. Germline values: CDR1 DFQATT, CDR2 SNEGSKA (reference sequence). V was shortened by 4 bases and J by 7 bases, with 14 bases between the two germline ends. For TCR, cDNA came from 5'RACE template switching, which added a universal primer site and UMIs. Using its own MiXCR run on the 5' RACE reads, TCRdb lists one record per CDR3 protein. The sample lists about 580,000 distinct CDR3 sequences; approximately 16% were seen once. V and J are TRBV20-1 and TRBJ2-7, with D possibly matching TRBD2 (5 bases). This material consisted of PBMCs, taken around 5 days after the first yellow fever vaccination. This clonotype was obtained from a man aged 18-30 years who received the YFV17D yellow fever vaccine. The DNA for the CDR3 is TGCAGTGCTACCCCGGGCGGGCTTGAGCAGTACTTC. It codes for CSATPGGLEQYF.